These 10 T cell receptor beta chains were all obtained from the same sample, sequenced in a study of cytomegalovirus exposure and HLA in healthy donors. The PCR ran on 60 Vbeta and 13 Jbeta primers. The repertoire was sequenced with immunoSEQ multiplex PCR; TCRdb's copy has only in-frame clones and lacks some. Of approximately 170,000 clones listed, 60% to 80% are singletons. The specimen sequenced was PBMCs. The receptors were sampled from a man aged 18 to 30 in good health and CMV-seropositive.

This clone was seen only once. The CDR3 region is CASSLSGTGNTEAFF. CDR3 DNA sequence: TGTGCCAGCAGCTTAAGCGGGACAGGGAACACTGAAGCTTTCTTT. The chain couples TRBV7-6 to TRBJ1-1; 8 bases match TRBD1. The V gene's germline CDR1 is SGHVS and CDR2 FNYEAQ. V was pared by 2 bases and J by 1 base, with 3 bases of the junction left unmatched. The length of the CDR3 is 15 residues.

V gene TRBV14 combines with J gene TRBJ1-3; D is possibly TRBD1 (5 bases). Trimming pared 4 bases from V and 8 bases from J, leaving 15 bases between. CDR1 and CDR2 (germline): SGHDN, FVKESK. The CDR3 covers 14 residues. In nucleotides, the CDR3 is TGTGCCAGCAGCCGAGGATCTCAGGGCCACACCATATATTTT. Amino acids: CASSRGSQGHTIYF. The full variable domain, completed using reference TRBV14 and TRBJ1-3, is EAGVTQFPSHSVIEKGQTVTLRCDPISGHDNLYWYRRVMGKEIKFLLHFVKESKQDESGMPNNRFLAERTGGTYSTLKVQPAELEDSGVYFCASSRGSQGHTIYFGEGSWLTVV.

V gene TRBV28 combines with J gene TRBJ1-5; no clear D gene. V gave up 5 bases and J gave up 2 bases, with 22 bases separating them. CDR1 is MDHEN and CDR2 is SYDVKM in the germline V gene. The CDR3 spans 18 residues. As DNA, the CDR3 is TGTGCCAGCAGTCTAAATAATGTCGCTCCCCGGGGCAATCAGCCCCAGCATTTT. This codes for CASSLNNVAPRGNQPQHF.

The chain links TRBV11-1 to TRBJ2-1, with 12 positions matching TRBD2. V dropped 2 bases and J dropped 2; count of bases not matched to a gene: 10. Germline CDR1 and CDR2: SGHAT and FQDESV (reference sequence). The CDR3 is 19 residues long. As DNA, the CDR3 is TGTGCCAGCAGCTTATTCCTAGCGGGAGGGCCATCGGCCTACAATGAGCAGTTCTTC. It is translated as CASSLFLAGGPSAYNEQFF.

The chain combines TRBV5-6 with TRBJ1-1; 7 positions agree with TRBD1. CDR3 size: 14 residues. Trimming took 6 bases from V and 5 from J; bases not matched to a gene: 10. Germline lookup yields CDR1 SGHDT and CDR2 YYEEEE. CDR3: CASTLDRVDTEAFF. The CDR3 DNA sequence: TGTGCCAGCACTCTCGACAGGGTGGATACTGAAGCTTTCTTT.

This clone was counted only a few times. The CDR3 DNA reads TGTGCCAGCAGCTTGGGCGGGGGGCCCCGCAATGAGCAGTTCTTC. Encoded protein: CASSLGGGPRNEQFF. The V gene is TRBV5-4, the J gene TRBJ2-1, with 8 bases aligning to TRBD2. The ends lost 0 bases at V and 6 bases at J; junction bases unmatched: 5. This CDR3 has 15 residues. CDR1 is SGHNT and CDR2 is YYREEE in the germline V gene (reference sequence).

This chain links TRBV30 with TRBJ2-2, with 7 bases fitting TRBD1. The V gene end was trimmed by 3 bases and the J gene end by 1 base; junction bases not matched to a gene: 8. This CDR3 is built from 16 residues. In germline, CDR1 is GTSNPN, CDR2 SVGIG (reference sequence). The CDR3 protein is CAWRTPGTVNTGELFF. In nucleotides, the CDR3 is TGTGCCTGGAGGACCCCCGGGACAGTGAACACCGGGGAGCTGTTTTTT.

Concerning this clone itself: Other DNA sequences from this sample encode an identical CDR3 as well. CDR3 amino acids: CASSLAGTTNEKLFF. The CDR3 nucleotides read TGCGCCAGCAGCTTGGCGGGAACAACTAATGAAAAACTGTTTTTT. The genes are TRBV5-1 and TRBJ1-4; D remains ambiguous. V gave up 0 bases and J gave up 0 bases, with 6 bases separating them. This CDR3 is built from 15 residues. Germline CDR1 reads SGHRS; CDR2 reads YFSETQ.

The gene calls are TRBV5-8 and TRBJ2-2; D perhaps matches TRBD2 (6 bases). V lost 0 bases and J 7 bases, leaving 10 bases between the germline ends. Looked up from germline, CDR1 is SGHTS and CDR2 is YDEGEE. There are 14 residues in the CDR3. The CDR3 is CASSLAGVIGELFF. The DNA of the CDR3 is TGTGCCAGCAGCTTGGCGGGGGTGATCGGGGAGCTGTTTTTT.

This sequence joins TRBV6-6 and TRBJ2-3, with 7 bases aligning to TRBD2. The length of the CDR3 is 16 residues. Per germline, CDR1 MNHNY and CDR2 SVGAGI (reference sequence). The V gene end was trimmed by 2 bases and the J gene end by 0 bases; junction bases not matched to a gene: 5. The CDR3 sequence is CASSYGGSTSTDTQYF. The CDR3 DNA sequence: TGTGCCAGCAGTTACGGCGGGAGCACTAGCACAGATACGCAGTATTTT.